This paragraph covers one T cell receptor beta chain sequence. Its specificity is not known. At one end, the junction sequence differs from germline, possibly due to a read error. RNA transcripts were the template for amplifying TCR beta CDR3 regions. First-round RT-PCR targeting the TCR CDR3 was performed with the HTBI primer set. TCRdb re-called the multiplex PCR reads with MiXCR, one entry per CDR3 protein. The sample holds about 840,000 distinct CDR3 sequences, around 39% seen once. These data come from a study of T cells in Graves' hyperthyroidism and ophthalmopathy. Study-wide results and limits: Within blood appeared most thyroid clonotypes that had expanded above 0.001.

This CDR3 contains 12 residues. The receptor comes from a man aged 18 to 29 with Graves' hyperthyroidism. The chain is built from TRBV12-3 or TRBV12-4 and TRBJ1-1; perhaps TRBD1 as D (5 bases). Sample: blood. CDR3: CASSPGTGQGDF. CDR3 nucleotide sequence: TGTGCCAGCAGTCCCGGGACGGGGCAAGGGGATTTT.